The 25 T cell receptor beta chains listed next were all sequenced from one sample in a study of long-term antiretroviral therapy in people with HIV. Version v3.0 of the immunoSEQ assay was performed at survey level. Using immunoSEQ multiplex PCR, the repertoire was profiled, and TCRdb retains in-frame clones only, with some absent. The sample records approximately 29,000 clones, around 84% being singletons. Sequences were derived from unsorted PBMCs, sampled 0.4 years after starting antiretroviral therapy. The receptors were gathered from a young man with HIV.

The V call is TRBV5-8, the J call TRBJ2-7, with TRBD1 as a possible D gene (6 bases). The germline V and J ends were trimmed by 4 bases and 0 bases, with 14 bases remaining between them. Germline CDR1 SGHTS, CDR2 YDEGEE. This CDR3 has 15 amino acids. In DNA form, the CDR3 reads TGTGCCAGCAGCCTGATCCGGGACACCTCCTACGAGCAGTACTTC. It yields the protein CASSLIRDTSYEQYF.

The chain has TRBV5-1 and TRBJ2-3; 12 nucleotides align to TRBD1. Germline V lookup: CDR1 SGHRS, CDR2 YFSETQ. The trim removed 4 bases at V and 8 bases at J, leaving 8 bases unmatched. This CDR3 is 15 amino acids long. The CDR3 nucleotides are TGCGCCAGCAGCGGGGACAGGGGGCAAGGGGGTACGCAGTATTTT. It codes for CASSGDRGQGGTQYF.

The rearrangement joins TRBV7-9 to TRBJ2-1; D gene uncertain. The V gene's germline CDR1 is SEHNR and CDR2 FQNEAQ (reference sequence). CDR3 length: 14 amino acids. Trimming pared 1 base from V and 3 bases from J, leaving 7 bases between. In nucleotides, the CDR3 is TGTGCCAGCAGCTTAGATCTAAACTACAATGAGCAGTTCTTC. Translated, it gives CASSLDLNYNEQFF.

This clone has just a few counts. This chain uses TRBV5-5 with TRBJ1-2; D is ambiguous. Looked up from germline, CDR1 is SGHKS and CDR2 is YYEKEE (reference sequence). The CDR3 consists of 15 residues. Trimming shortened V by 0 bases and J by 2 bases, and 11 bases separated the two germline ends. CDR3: CASSLGWTENYGYTF. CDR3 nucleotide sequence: TGTGCCAGCAGCTTGGGTTGGACGGAGAACTATGGCTACACCTTC.

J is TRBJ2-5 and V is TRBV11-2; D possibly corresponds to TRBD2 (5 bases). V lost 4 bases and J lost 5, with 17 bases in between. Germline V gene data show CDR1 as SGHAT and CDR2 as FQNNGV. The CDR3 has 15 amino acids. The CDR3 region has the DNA TGTGCCAGCAGCTCCCAAGCCCCTACGGGGGAGACCCAGTACTTC. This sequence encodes CASSSQAPTGETQYF.

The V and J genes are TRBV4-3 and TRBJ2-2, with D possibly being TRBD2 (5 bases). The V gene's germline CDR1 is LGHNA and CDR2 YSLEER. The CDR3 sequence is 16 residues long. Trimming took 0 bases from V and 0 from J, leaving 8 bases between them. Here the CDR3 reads CASSQDTTTNTGELFF. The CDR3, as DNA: TGCGCCAGCAGCCAAGATACGACTACGAACACCGGGGAGCTGTTTTTT.

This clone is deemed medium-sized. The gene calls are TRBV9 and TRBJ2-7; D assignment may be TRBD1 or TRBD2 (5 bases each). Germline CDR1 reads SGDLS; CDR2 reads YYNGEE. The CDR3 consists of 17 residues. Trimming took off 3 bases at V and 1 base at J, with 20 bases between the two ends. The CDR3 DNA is TGTGCCAGCAGCGATACGGATCGAGGGGTGTCATCCTACGAGCAGTACTTC. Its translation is CASSDTDRGVSSYEQYF.

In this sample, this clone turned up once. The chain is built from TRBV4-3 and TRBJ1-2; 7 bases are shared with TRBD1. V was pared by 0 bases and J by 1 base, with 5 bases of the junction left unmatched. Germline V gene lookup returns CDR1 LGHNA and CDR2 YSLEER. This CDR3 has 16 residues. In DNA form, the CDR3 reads TGCGCCAGCAGCCAAGAGAGACAGGGAGGTAACTATGGCTACACCTTC. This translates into CASSQERQGGNYGYTF.

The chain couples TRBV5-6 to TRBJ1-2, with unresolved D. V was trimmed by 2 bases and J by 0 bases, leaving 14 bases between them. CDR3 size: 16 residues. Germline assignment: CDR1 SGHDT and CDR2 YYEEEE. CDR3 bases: TGTGCCAGCAGCTTACGCACTGGGTCAGCTAACTATGGCTACACCTTC. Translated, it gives CASSLRTGSANYGYTF.

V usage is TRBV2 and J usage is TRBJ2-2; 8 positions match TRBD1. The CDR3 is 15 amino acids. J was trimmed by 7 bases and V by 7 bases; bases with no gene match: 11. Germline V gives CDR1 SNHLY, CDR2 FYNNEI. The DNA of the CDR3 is TGTGCCAGCAAGTCCGGGACAGGATCGGTCGGGGAGCTGTTTTTT. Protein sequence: CASKSGTGSVGELFF.

CDR3 sequence reads: CASSQDGRVATEAFF. The CDR3 nucleotides read TGTGCCAGCAGCCAAGACGGGCGGGTAGCCACTGAAGCTTTCTTT. The chain employs TRBV4-2 and TRBJ1-1; no clear D gene. The CDR3 spans 15 residues. Germline loops: CDR1 LGHNA, CDR2 YNFKEQ. V lost 0 bases, J lost 4 bases, and 12 bases lay in between.

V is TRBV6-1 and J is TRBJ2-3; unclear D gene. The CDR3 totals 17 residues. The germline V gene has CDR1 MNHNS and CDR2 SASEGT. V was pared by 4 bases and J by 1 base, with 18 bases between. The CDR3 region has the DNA TGTGCCAGCAGTGGGGCTTTACGCCCGGACCGCACAGATACGCAGTATTTT. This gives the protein CASSGALRPDRTDTQYF.

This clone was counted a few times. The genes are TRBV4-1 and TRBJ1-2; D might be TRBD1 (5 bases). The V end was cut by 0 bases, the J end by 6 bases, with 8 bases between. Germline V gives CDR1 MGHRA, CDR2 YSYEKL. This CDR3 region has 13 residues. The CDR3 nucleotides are TGCGCCAGCAGCCAAGAATCAGGGAATGGCTACACCTTC. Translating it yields CASSQESGNGYTF.

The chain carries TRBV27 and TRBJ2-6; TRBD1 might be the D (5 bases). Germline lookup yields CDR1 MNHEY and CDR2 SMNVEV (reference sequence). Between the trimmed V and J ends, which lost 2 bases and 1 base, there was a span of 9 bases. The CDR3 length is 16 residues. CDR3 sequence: CASSLQGLSGANVLTF. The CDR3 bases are TGTGCCAGCAGTTTACAGGGATTATCTGGGGCCAACGTCCTGACTTTC. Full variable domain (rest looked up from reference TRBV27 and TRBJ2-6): EAQVTQNPRYLITVTGKKLTVTCSQNMNHEYMSWYRQDPGLGLRQIYYSMNVEVTDKGDVPEGYKVSRKEKRNFPLILESPSPNQTSLYFCASSLQGLSGANVLTFGAGSRLTVL.

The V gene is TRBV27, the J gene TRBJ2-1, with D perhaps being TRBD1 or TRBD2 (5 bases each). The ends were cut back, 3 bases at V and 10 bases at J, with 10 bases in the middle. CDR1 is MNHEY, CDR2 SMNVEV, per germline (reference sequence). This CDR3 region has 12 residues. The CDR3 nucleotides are TGTGCCAGCAGTTTGTACGGGGCCGAGCAGTTCTTC. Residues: CASSLYGAEQFF.

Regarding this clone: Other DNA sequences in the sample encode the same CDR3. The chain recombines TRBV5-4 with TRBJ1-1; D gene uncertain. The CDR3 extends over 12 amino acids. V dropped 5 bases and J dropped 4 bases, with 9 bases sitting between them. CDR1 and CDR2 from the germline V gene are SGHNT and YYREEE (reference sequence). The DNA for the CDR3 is TGTGCCAGCAGTTGGAGGACCACTGAAGCTTTCTTT. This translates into CASSWRTTEAFF.

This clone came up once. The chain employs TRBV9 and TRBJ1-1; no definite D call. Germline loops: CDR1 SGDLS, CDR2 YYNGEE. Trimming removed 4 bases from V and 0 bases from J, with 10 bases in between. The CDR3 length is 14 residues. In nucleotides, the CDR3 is TGTGCCAGCAGCTCCCGACTGATGAACACTGAAGCTTTCTTT. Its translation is CASSSRLMNTEAFF.

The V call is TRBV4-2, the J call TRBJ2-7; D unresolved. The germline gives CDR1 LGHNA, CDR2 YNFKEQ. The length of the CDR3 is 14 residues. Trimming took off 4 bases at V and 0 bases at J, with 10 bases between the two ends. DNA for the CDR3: TGTGCCAGCAGCCCACGACCGAGCTCCTACGAGCAGTACTTC. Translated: CASSPRPSSYEQYF.

The CDR3: CASRTQSGETQYF. DNA for the CDR3: TGTGCCAGCAGAACTCAGTCGGGGGAGACCCAGTACTTC. The chain couples TRBV7-8 to TRBJ2-5; D perhaps matches TRBD2 (5 bases). The germline gives CDR1 SGHVS, CDR2 FQNEAQ. Trimming left V 6 bases short and J 5 bases short, with 13 bases between. The CDR3 runs 13 residues.

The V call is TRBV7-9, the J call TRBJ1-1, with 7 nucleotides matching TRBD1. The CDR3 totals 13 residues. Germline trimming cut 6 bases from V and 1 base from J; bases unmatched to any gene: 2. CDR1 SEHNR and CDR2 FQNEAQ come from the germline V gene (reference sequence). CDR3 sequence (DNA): TGTGCCAGCAGGGGGACAGAGAACACTGAAGCTTTCTTT. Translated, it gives CASRGTENTEAFF.

The DNA of the CDR3 is TGTGCCAGCAGTTTTAATGAAAAACTGTTTTTT. Amino acid sequence: CASSFNEKLFF. The V and J genes are TRBV28 and TRBJ1-4; D not resolved. V lost 3 bases and J 4 bases, leaving 0 bases between the germline ends. The CDR3 extends over 11 amino acids. The germline V gene has CDR1 MDHEN and CDR2 SYDVKM.

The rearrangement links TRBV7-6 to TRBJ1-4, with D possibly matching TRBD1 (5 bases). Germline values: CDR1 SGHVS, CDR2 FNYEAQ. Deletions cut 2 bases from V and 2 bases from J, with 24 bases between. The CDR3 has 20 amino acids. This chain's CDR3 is CASSLYGRGGDWATNEKLFF. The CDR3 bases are TGTGCCAGCAGCTTATATGGTCGTGGAGGGGACTGGGCGACTAATGAAAAACTGTTTTTT.

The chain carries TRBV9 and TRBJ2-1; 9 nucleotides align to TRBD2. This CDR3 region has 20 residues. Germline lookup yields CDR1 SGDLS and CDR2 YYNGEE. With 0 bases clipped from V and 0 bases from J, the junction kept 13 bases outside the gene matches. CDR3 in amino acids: CASSVAWASGDLSSYNEQFF. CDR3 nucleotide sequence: TGTGCCAGCAGCGTAGCTTGGGCTAGCGGGGACCTTAGCTCCTACAATGAGCAGTTCTTC.

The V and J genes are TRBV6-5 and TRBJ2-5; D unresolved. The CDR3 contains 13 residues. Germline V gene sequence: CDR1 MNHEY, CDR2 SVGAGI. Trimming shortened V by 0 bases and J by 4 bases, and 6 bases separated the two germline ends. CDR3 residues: CASSYSTGETQYF. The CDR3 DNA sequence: TGTGCCAGCAGTTACTCGACCGGAGAGACCCAGTACTTC.

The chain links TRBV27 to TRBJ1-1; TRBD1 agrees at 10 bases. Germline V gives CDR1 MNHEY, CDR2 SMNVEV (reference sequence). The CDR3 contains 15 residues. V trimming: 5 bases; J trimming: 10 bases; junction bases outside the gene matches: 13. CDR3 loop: CASSLTPGQGKGAFF. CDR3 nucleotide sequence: TGTGCCAGCAGTCTTACCCCGGGACAGGGGAAGGGAGCTTTCTTT.